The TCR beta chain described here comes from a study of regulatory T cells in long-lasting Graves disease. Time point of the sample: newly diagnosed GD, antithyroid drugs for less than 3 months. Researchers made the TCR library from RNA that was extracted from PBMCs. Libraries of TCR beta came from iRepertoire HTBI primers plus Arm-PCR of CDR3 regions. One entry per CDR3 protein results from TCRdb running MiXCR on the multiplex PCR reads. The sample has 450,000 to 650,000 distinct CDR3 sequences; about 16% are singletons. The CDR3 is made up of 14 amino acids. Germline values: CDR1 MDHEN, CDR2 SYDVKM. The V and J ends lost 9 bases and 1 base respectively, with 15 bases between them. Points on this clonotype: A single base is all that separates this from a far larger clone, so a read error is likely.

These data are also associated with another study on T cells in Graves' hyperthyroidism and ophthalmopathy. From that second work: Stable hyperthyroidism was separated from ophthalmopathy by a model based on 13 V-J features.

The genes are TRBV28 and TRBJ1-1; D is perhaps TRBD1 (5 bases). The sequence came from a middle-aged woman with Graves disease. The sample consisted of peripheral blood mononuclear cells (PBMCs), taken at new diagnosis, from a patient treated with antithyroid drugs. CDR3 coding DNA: TGTGCCAGTAATCAGGGCAGAGCGAACACTGAAGCTTTCTTT. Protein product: CASNQGRANTEAFF.